A selection of T cell receptor beta chains follows, all from one sample in a study of blood T cell repertoires in COVID-19. TCRdb's copy holds only in-frame clones and misses some; the assay was immunoSEQ multiplex PCR. The data contain 250,000 to 300,000 clones, 85% to 90% of them singletons. Material: peripheral blood. The receptors come from a woman aged 30 to 39 with COVID-19, enrolled during active disease. Each CDR3 is given with its conserved first and last residue. D genes are given only for firm matches. Clone sizes are given selectively: once, few, many, or a class where the clone is expanded.

d_gene	abundance	v_gene	j_gene	CDR3nt	CDR3aa
TRBD1	.	TRBV12-5	TRBJ1-1	TGTGCTAGTGGAATGACAGGGGATAGGACTGAAGCTTTCTTT	CASGMTGDRTEAFF
.	.	TRBV5-1	TRBJ1-2	TGCGCCAGCAGCTTTGCGCACGGGGGGAAATATGGCTACACCTTC	CASSFAHGGKYGYTF
TRBD2	once	TRBV11-2	TRBJ2-3	TGTGCCAGCAGCTCGGTCCCGGGACTAGCGGGGGGGCAGAAAGATACGCAGTATTTT	CASSSVPGLAGGQKDTQYF
.	few	TRBV5-5	TRBJ2-2	TGTGCCAGCAGCGGCAGGGTGGTCGGGGAGCTGTTTTTT	CASSGRVVGELFF
.	.	TRBV7-9	TRBJ1-1	TGTGCCAGCAGCTTGTCACAGGGCGGTGAAGCTTTCTTT	CASSLSQGGEAFF
.	.	TRBV27	TRBJ2-1	TGTGCCAGCCCCTGGGGAACAGGGGAGGATGAGCAGTTCTTC	CASPWGTGEDEQFF
.	.	TRBV30	TRBJ2-3	TGTGCCAGGAACAGGGTAGCAGATACGCAGTATTTT	CARNRVADTQYF
.	.	TRBV23-1	TRBJ1-2	TGCGCCAGCAGTCTCGCTTCAGGGTTTAACGGCTACACCTTC	CASSLASGFNGYTF
TRBD1	.	TRBV6-5	TRBJ2-5	TGTGCCAGCAGTCTACAGGGGGCTCAAGAGACCCAGTACTTC	CASSLQGAQETQYF
.	.	TRBV28	TRBJ2-7	TGTGCCAGCAGTCCTGACAGCACCTACGAGCAGTACTTC	CASSPDSTYEQYF
.	.	TRBV5-5	TRBJ2-2	TGTGCCAGCAGCTTATGGGCGACCGGGGAGCTGTTTTTT	CASSLWATGELFF
.	.	TRBV28	TRBJ1-2	TGTGCCAGCAGTAGGAGGATAAGGGGCTACACCTTC	CASSRRIRGYTF
.	.	TRBV10-3	TRBJ1-2	TGTGCCATCAGTGAGTCGAGGGAGTATGGCTACACCTTC	CAISESREYGYTF
TRBD1	.	TRBV7-6	TRBJ1-1	TGTGCCAGCAGCTTTGATACAGGGGTCCTGAACACTGAAGCTTTCTTT	CASSFDTGVLNTEAFF
.	once	TRBV2	TRBJ1-2	TGTGCCAGCGCCACCCTTCAGTCGACTAACTATGGCTACACCTTC	CASATLQSTNYGYTF
TRBD1	.	TRBV7-9	TRBJ2-2	TGTGCCAGCAGGAAGGACAGGGGGAACACCGGGGAGCTGTTTTTT	CASRKDRGNTGELFF
TRBD1	.	TRBV10-2	TRBJ2-2	TGCGCCAGCATCGAACAGGGGCCCGGGGAGCTGTTTTTT	CASIEQGPGELFF
TRBD1	.	TRBV29-1	TRBJ2-1	TGCAGCGTCCGCGGACAGGGATCCTACAATGAGCAGTTCTTC	CSVRGQGSYNEQFF
.	.	TRBV18	TRBJ1-3	TGTGCCAGCTCACCACCTTCAGAAAACACCATATATTTT	CASSPPSENTIYF
.	.	TRBV21-1	TRBJ2-7	TGTGCCAGCAGCAAAGGAGAGCGGGGGACCTACGAGCAGTACTTC	CASSKGERGTYEQYF
TRBD1	.	TRBV24-1	TRBJ1-1	TGTGCCACCCGGGGGTTAGGTGAAGGGGGCATTAGTGAAGCTTTCTTT	CATRGLGEGGISEAFF
.	once	TRBV21-1	TRBJ2-7	TGTGCCAGCAGCAAATCAGTAGGGGTCGAGCAGTACTTC	CASSKSVGVEQYF
TRBD1	.	TRBV2	TRBJ2-7	TGTGCCAGCAGCGGATTGCCCCGGGACAGCCCCTACGAGCAGTACTTC	CASSGLPRDSPYEQYF
.	.	TRBV11-2	TRBJ2-1	TGTGCCAGCAGCTTATTTCCGGACTCTACTAGCTACAATGAGCAGTTCTTC	CASSLFPDSTSYNEQFF
.	.	TRBV9	TRBJ2-5	TGTGCCAGCAGCCCCTCGGGCAGGGTCCAAGAGACCCAGTACTTC	CASSPSGRVQETQYF
.	.	TRBV10-1	TRBJ1-6	TGCGCCAGCAGTGAGAGGACTCTCAATTCACCCCTCCACTTT	CASSERTLNSPLHF
TRBD1	.	TRBV5-6	TRBJ1-6	TGTGCCAGCAGCCCCGACAGGGGTATTTGGTCCTATAATTCACCCCTCCACTTT	CASSPDRGIWSYNSPLHF
TRBD1	few	TRBV3-1/TRBV3-2	TRBJ1-2	TGTGCCAGCAGCCCTTTAATTGTGGGGAACAGGGGCGATGGCTACACCTTC	CASSPLIVGNRGDGYTF